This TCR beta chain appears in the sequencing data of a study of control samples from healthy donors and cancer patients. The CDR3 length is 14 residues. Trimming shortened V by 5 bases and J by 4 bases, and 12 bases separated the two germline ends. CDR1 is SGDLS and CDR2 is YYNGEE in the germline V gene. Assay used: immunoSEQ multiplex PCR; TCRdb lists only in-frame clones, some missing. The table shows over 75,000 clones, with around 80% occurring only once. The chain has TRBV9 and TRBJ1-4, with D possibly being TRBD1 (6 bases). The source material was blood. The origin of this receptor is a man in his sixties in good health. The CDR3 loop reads CASRHDRRNEKLFF. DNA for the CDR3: TGTGCCAGCAGACATGACAGGCGTAATGAAAAACTGTTTTTT.